A single sample gave rise to the 6 T cell receptor beta chains below, sequenced in a study of response to subunit inactivated influenza vaccine. TCRdb analysed the RT-PCR reads with MiXCR anew, one entry per CDR3 protein. The sample shows some 640,000 distinct CDR3 sequences, approximately 15% of them seen only once. Sequencing was performed on PBMCs from blood, taken around two weeks before vaccination. The receptors were sampled from a man aged 50-59 years who received an inactivated influenza vaccine.

This clonotype was observed at least ten times. The chain is built from TRBV10-3 and TRBJ2-7; a possible D gene is TRBD2 (6 bases). The germline V gene has CDR1 ENHRY and CDR2 SYGVKD. This CDR3 contains 13 residues. V lost 6 bases and J 4 bases, leaving 13 bases between the germline ends. The CDR3 DNA is TGTGCCATCAGAAGGGACTCCGTATACGAGCAGTACTTC. It yields the protein CAIRRDSVYEQYF.

This clonotype has only a few counts. This chain links TRBV6-1 with TRBJ1-1, with TRBD1 matching over 11 bases. Germline V gene data show CDR1 as MNHNS and CDR2 as SASEGT. The CDR3 loop spans 17 amino acids. The ends lost 6 bases at V and 1 base at J; junction bases unmatched: 10. CDR3 nucleotide sequence: TGTGCCAGCAGACACCGGGACAGGGGGTCTGGGAACACTGAAGCTTTCTTT. Translated, it gives CASRHRDRGSGNTEAFF.

In its sample, this clonotype was seen a few times. CDR3 in amino acids: CASSVSSRTGELFF. For the CDR3, the DNA is TGTGCCAGCAGCGTATCCTCTAGGACCGGGGAGCTGTTTTTT. The gene calls are TRBV9 and TRBJ2-2; D gene unclear. This CDR3 has 14 amino acids. The germline V gene has CDR1 SGDLS and CDR2 YYNGEE. Trimming pared 1 base from V and 5 bases from J, leaving 9 bases between.

This clonotype showed up many times. The CDR3 DNA sequence: TGTGCCAGCAGCTTAGAGGGGACAGGGCCCAATGAGCAGTTCTTC. Translation: CASSLEGTGPNEQFF. This chain joins TRBV7-2 and TRBJ2-1; 9 nucleotides match TRBD1. The CDR3 is 15 residues long. Germline CDR1 is SGHTA and CDR2 is FQGNSA. V dropped 1 base and J dropped 6; count of bases not matched to a gene: 4.

This clonotype showed up just a few times. The chain is built from TRBV2 and TRBJ2-3; 10 bases match TRBD2. Germline assignment: CDR1 SNHLY and CDR2 FYNNEI. CDR3 size: 19 residues. J was trimmed by 6 bases and V by 5 bases; bases with no gene match: 20. The CDR3 DNA sequence: TGTGCCAGCAGTCTGCCCGGGGTACCGAAGCGGGGGGGCCCTGATACGCAGTATTTT. This sequence encodes CASSLPGVPKRGGPDTQYF.

This chain links TRBV3-1 with TRBJ2-1; tentative D call: TRBD2 (5 bases). The V end was cut by 1 base, the J end by 15 bases, with 13 bases between. This CDR3 has 12 amino acids. From germline, CDR1 is LGHDT and CDR2 YNNKEL (reference sequence). CDR3 region: CASSQGKTEGFF. The CDR3 coding sequence is TGTGCCAGCAGCCAAGGGAAGACCGAGGGGTTCTTC.